This is a list of T cell receptor beta chains from one sample in a study of regulatory T cells in long-lasting Graves disease. TCRdb fed the multiplex PCR reads into MiXCR, producing one record per CDR3 protein. The sample lists some 370,000 distinct CDR3 sequences, about 20% occurring once. This specimen was peripheral blood mononuclear cells (PBMCs), taken when the disease was refractory, from a patient treated with antithyroid drugs. These receptors were obtained from a female donor with Graves disease. The CDR3 runs from the conserved cysteine through the conserved F or W. Clone size is given for some rows only: seen once, a few or many times, or a class if the clone is expanded.

-,TRBV20-1,TRBJ1-6,13,CSAQPAANSPLHF
-,TRBV7-2,TRBJ2-4,14,CASSLDRDKNIQYF
many,TRBV12-3/TRBV12-4,TRBJ2-4,16,CASTRGGAGTKNIQYF
few,TRBV11-1,TRBJ2-2,16,CASSLAPDMSTGELFF
many,TRBV28,TRBJ1-2,20,CASSPPKRMGVWGPKLGYTF
few,TRBV29-1,TRBJ1-4,13,CSVRGQGGEKLFF
-,TRBV28,TRBJ2-7,13,CASSRARYYEQYF
once,TRBV10-3,TRBJ2-1,13,CAIRREFNNEQFF
few,TRBV25-1,TRBJ2-7,13,CASCGQGVGEQYF
few,TRBV12-3/TRBV12-4,TRBJ2-2,18,CASSLARTGLQNTGELFF
few,TRBV20-1,TRBJ1-1,13,CSARVSGGTEAFF
-,TRBV28,TRBJ1-5,14,CAWSVGSSNQPQHF
many,TRBV7-2,TRBJ2-7,13,CASSSRVPYEQYF
many,TRBV27,TRBJ1-2,17,CASSPAKDRANYYGYTF
many,TRBV2,TRBJ2-7,14,CASRGSGGSYEQYF
-,TRBV12-3/TRBV12-4,TRBJ2-7,15,CASSVGGSGDYEQYF
-,TRBV4-3,TRBJ1-1,13,CASSQESVAEAFF
many,TRBV11-2,TRBJ2-5,18,CASSERVTSGSPQETQYF
-,TRBV19,TRBJ1-2,15,CASTETGLRDYGYTF
few,TRBV24-1,TRBJ2-2,17,CATSDFAEGVNTGELFF
-,TRBV18,TRBJ2-3,13,CASSPPGPDTQYF
few,TRBV6-2/TRBV6-3,TRBJ1-2,13,CASSWATVYGYTF
many,TRBV20-1,TRBJ2-5,15,CSARDGGQGEETQYF
-,TRBV18,TRBJ2-5,16,CASSPPGRGTQETQYF
-,TRBV13,TRBJ2-7,14,CASSPRDSIYEQYF
-,TRBV7-9,TRBJ2-6,13,CASSQAGANVLTF
-,TRBV3-1,TRBJ2-2,13,CASCYGNGGELFF
-,TRBV5-1,TRBJ1-4,15,CASSSTGLGIEKLFF
many,TRBV20-1,TRBJ2-5,13,CSARGRNQETQYF
many,TRBV3-1,TRBJ2-5,14,CASSQDWRGETQYF
many,TRBV4-1,TRBJ1-5,14,CASSQDVGGWPQHF
many,TRBV20-1,TRBJ1-5,13,CSSSRGENQPQHF
few,TRBV27,TRBJ1-2,13,CASSTLNRHGYTF
-,TRBV28,TRBJ2-7,20,CASSLPLRTSGRPGSYEQYF
few,TRBV5-1,TRBJ2-7,14,CASSGGTGVDEQYF
-,TRBV15,TRBJ1-1,14,CATSRDPVGTEAFF
few,TRBV29-1,TRBJ2-7,15,CSVVGDGTPRGEQYF
many,TRBV3-1,TRBJ1-2,16,CASSQSATQGRYGYTF
few,TRBV30,TRBJ2-2,17,CAWSNILAVSNTGELFF
-,TRBV7-9,TRBJ2-7,12,CASSLEASGRFF
few,TRBV29-1,TRBJ2-5,13,CSVEREWTETQYF
few,TRBV19,TRBJ1-5,18,CASSLGPGQGASNQPQHF